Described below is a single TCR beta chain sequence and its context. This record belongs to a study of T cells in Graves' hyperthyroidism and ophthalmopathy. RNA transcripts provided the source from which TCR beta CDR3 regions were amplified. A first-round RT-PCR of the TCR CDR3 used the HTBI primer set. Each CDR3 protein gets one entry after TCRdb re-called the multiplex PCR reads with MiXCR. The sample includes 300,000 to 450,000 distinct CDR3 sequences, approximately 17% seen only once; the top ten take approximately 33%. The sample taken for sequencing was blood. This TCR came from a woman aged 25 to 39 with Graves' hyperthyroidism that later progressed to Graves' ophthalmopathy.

CDR3: CASSATYRAGELFF. Here the CDR3 DNA reads TGTGCCAGCAGTGCCACTTACAGGGCCGGGGAGCTGTTTTTT. The chain carries TRBV27 and TRBJ2-2, with D possibly matching TRBD1 (6 bases). This CDR3 comprises 14 residues. V was clipped by 5 bases and J by 6 bases, with 13 bases between them. Germline lookup yields CDR1 MNHEY and CDR2 SMNVEV (reference sequence).